The 19 T cell receptor beta chains below all came from one sample that was sequenced in a study of T cells in narcolepsy. The repertoire was sequenced with immunoSEQ multiplex PCR; TCRdb's copy has only in-frame clones and lacks some. The sample shows fewer than 35,000 clones, roughly 73% of them seen only once. Material for sequencing was CD45RA- memory CD4+ T cells from PBMCs. The receptors stem from a human donor with narcolepsy.

This clone was seen once. The chain combines TRBV15 with TRBJ1-1, with a tentative D call TRBD1 (5 bases). With 3 bases removed from V and 3 bases from J, the gap between germline ends came to 20 bases. Germline CDR1 is LNHNV and CDR2 is YYDKDF (reference sequence). CDR3 size: 17 residues. CDR3 region: CATSSESGTPGYTEAFF. The CDR3 coding sequence is TGTGCCACCAGCAGTGAGTCCGGGACCCCAGGGTACACTGAAGCTTTCTTT.

The chain uses TRBV5-8 and TRBJ2-7, with unresolved D. Germline V gene data show CDR1 as SGHTS and CDR2 as YDEGEE. V dropped 4 bases and J dropped 7 bases, with 12 bases sitting between them. The CDR3 length is 12 residues. As DNA, the CDR3 is TGTGCCAGCAGCACGGACCGTTGGGAGCAGTACTTC. Its translation: CASSTDRWEQYF.

There are a few counts of this clone. The chain carries TRBV7-2 and TRBJ1-1; possible D gene TRBD1, 5 bases. The CDR3 is 15 residues long. Germline CDR1 and CDR2: SGHTA and FQGNSA. V was cut by 1 base and J by 0 bases, with 9 bases left in between. The CDR3, as DNA: TGTGCCAGCAGCTTAGACCCAGGGTTGAACACTGAAGCTTTCTTT. As protein: CASSLDPGLNTEAFF.

The rearrangement uses TRBV28 and TRBJ1-5; no clear D gene. Trimming removed 5 bases from V and 2 bases from J, with 16 bases in between. The germline gives CDR1 MDHEN, CDR2 SYDVKM. The CDR3 is 16 residues long. CDR3 loop: CASSLTRGVGNQPQHF. Here the CDR3 DNA reads TGTGCCAGCAGTCTCACCCGGGGAGTAGGCAATCAGCCCCAGCATTTT. Using reference TRBV28 and TRBJ1-5 for the parts outside the CDR3, the full variable domain is DVKVTQSSRYLVKRTGEKVFLECVQDMDHENMFWYRQDPGLGLRLIYFSYDVKMKEKGDIPEGYSVSREKKERFSLILESASTNQTSMYLCASSLTRGVGNQPQHFGDGTRLSIL.

This rearrangement joins TRBV19 to TRBJ1-5; D not certain. V was trimmed by 3 bases and J by 3 bases, leaving 15 bases between them. Germline V lookup: CDR1 LNHDA, CDR2 SQIVND (reference sequence). CDR3 size: 16 residues. This CDR3 reads CASSIPTPGFNQPQHF. In DNA form, the CDR3 reads TGTGCCAGTAGTATCCCCACTCCAGGCTTCAATCAGCCCCAGCATTTT.

The V call is TRBV11-3, the J call TRBJ1-1; 7 bases map to TRBD1. Germline V gene data show CDR1 as SGHNT and CDR2 as YENEEA. There are 14 residues in the CDR3. V shed 3 bases and J 6 bases; nucleotides not matched to a gene: 7. The CDR3 reads CASSFNSGGAEAFF. CDR3 coding DNA: TGTGCCAGCAGCTTTAACTCAGGGGGTGCTGAAGCTTTCTTT.

This chain connects TRBV29-1 to TRBJ2-1; TRBD1 matches at 7 bases. CDR3 length equals 14 residues. Trimming at V came to 6 bases and at J to 5 bases, leaving 10 bases not matched to a gene. Per germline, CDR1 SQVTM and CDR2 ANQGSEA. CDR3 bases: TGCAGCGTAGCATCCGGGACAGCGAACAATGAGCAGTTCTTC. Translation: CSVASGTANNEQFF.

This clone was recorded once. The V gene is TRBV30, the J gene TRBJ1-6; no reliable D call. Per germline, CDR1 GTSNPN and CDR2 SVGIG (reference sequence). V lost 5 bases and J 8 bases, leaving 10 bases between the germline ends. CDR3 size: 12 residues. The CDR3 sequence is CAWRQRDSPLHF. The CDR3 nucleotides read TGTGCCTGGCGTCAAAGGGATTCACCCCTCCACTTT.

V is TRBV4-1 and J is TRBJ2-7; 9 positions agree with TRBD2. The CDR3 sequence is 14 residues long. Losses at the gene ends were 4 bases for V and 6 bases for J; bases not matched to a gene: 7. Germline V CDR1 and CDR2: MGHRA, YSYEKL. The chain's CDR3 is CASSPGTSYREQYF. In DNA, the CDR3 is TGCGCCAGCAGCCCGGGGACTAGCTACCGCGAGCAGTACTTC.

This rearrangement joins TRBV27 to TRBJ2-2; tentative D call: TRBD1 (6 bases). Germline V gene sequence: CDR1 MNHEY, CDR2 SMNVEV (reference sequence). Trimming removed 3 bases from V and 6 bases from J, with 14 bases in between. The CDR3 is 15 residues long. As DNA, the CDR3 is TGTGCCAGCAGTTTTACTCCATGGACAGCCGGGGAGCTGTTTTTT. Amino acid sequence: CASSFTPWTAGELFF.

J is TRBJ1-4 and V is TRBV4-1, with D maybe TRBD1 (6 bases). The CDR3 length is 17 residues. Trimming took off 4 bases at V and 2 bases at J, with 17 bases between the two ends. Germline lookup yields CDR1 MGHRA and CDR2 YSYEKL. The CDR3 is CASSPRKGERTNEKLFF. CDR3 nucleotides: TGCGCCAGCAGCCCCAGGAAGGGGGAGCGGACTAATGAAAAACTGTTTTTT.

On this clone: One end of the junction is discordant with germline, which a read error may explain. The chain links TRBV6-1 to TRBJ2-1, with D possibly matching TRBD2 (5 bases). Germline V gene data show CDR1 as MNHNS and CDR2 as SASEGT. The CDR3 loop spans 11 amino acids. For the CDR3, the DNA is TGTGCCAGCGATCGGGATTTCATACGGATCTTC. Encoded protein: CASDRDFIRIF.

The rearrangement links TRBV4-2 to TRBJ1-2; 8 bases map to TRBD1. The ends lost 1 base at V and 8 bases at J; junction bases unmatched: 3. The CDR3 consists of 13 residues. Germline CDR1 and CDR2: LGHNA and YNFKEQ. The CDR3 sequence: CASSQAGQGGYTF. The CDR3 DNA is TGTGCCAGCAGCCAAGCCGGACAGGGCGGCTACACCTTC.

The chain recombines TRBV5-6 with TRBJ2-5, with 7 bases lining up with TRBD1. The CDR3 has 15 residues. J was trimmed by 5 bases and V by 1 base; bases with no gene match: 8. In germline, CDR1 is SGHDT, CDR2 YYEEEE. The CDR3 DNA reads TGTGCCAGCAGCTTGACAGGGGTTACTCGGGAGACCCAGTACTTC. Encoded protein: CASSLTGVTRETQYF.

This clone qualifies as medium-sized. The chain carries TRBV2 and TRBJ2-7; D unclear. The CDR3 runs to 12 residues. Trimming shortened V by 2 bases and J by 2 bases, and 4 bases separated the two germline ends. Germline-derived CDR1 and CDR2 are SNHLY and FYNNEI. CDR3 nucleotide sequence: TGTGCCAGCAGTGAAAGCCCCTACGAGCAGTACTTC. Encoded protein: CASSESPYEQYF. The whole variable domain, filled in from reference TRBV2 and TRBJ2-7, reads EPEVTQTPSHQVTQMGQEVILRCVPISNHLYFYWYRQILGQKVEFLVSFYNNEISEKSEIFDDQFSVERPDGSNFTLKIRSTKLEDSAMYFCASSESPYEQYFGPGTRLTVT.

The chain carries TRBV5-6 and TRBJ1-6; TRBD1 might be the D (5 bases). CDR3 length: 15 residues. The germline V gene encodes CDR1 SGHDT and CDR2 YYEEEE. With 2 bases removed from V and 3 bases from J, the gap between germline ends came to 9 bases. CDR3 nucleotide sequence: TGTGCCAGCAGCTTACGGACACTCTATAATTCACCCCTCCACTTT. Translating gives CASSLRTLYNSPLHF.

The chain uses TRBV18 and TRBJ1-4; maybe TRBD1 (5 bases). Germline V gene sequence: CDR1 KGHSH, CDR2 LQKENI. This CDR3 spans 14 amino acids. Trimming took off 4 bases at V and 0 bases at J, with 6 bases between the two ends. The CDR3 nucleotides read TGTGCCAGCTCACAAGGGGCAACTAATGAAAAACTGTTTTTT. Translating gives CASSQGATNEKLFF.

This clone has only one observation. J is TRBJ1-2 and V is TRBV27; D is perhaps TRBD1 (5 bases). CDR3 size: 12 residues. CDR1 is MNHEY, CDR2 SMNVEV, per germline (reference sequence). V dropped 10 bases and J dropped 7 bases, with 16 bases sitting between them. CDR3 amino acids: CAIRGEVGGYTF. The CDR3 nucleotides read TGTGCCATCCGGGGGGAGGTTGGTGGCTACACCTTC.

In regard to this clone: The junction departs from germline at one end; a sequencing error may be responsible. The gene calls are TRBV30 and TRBJ1-6; D remains unclear. This CDR3 is 12 amino acids long. Per germline, CDR1 GTSNPN and CDR2 SVGIG (reference sequence). The CDR3 is CAWNSDNSPLHF. The CDR3 DNA sequence: TGTGCCTGGAACTCCGATAATTCACCCCTCCACTTT.